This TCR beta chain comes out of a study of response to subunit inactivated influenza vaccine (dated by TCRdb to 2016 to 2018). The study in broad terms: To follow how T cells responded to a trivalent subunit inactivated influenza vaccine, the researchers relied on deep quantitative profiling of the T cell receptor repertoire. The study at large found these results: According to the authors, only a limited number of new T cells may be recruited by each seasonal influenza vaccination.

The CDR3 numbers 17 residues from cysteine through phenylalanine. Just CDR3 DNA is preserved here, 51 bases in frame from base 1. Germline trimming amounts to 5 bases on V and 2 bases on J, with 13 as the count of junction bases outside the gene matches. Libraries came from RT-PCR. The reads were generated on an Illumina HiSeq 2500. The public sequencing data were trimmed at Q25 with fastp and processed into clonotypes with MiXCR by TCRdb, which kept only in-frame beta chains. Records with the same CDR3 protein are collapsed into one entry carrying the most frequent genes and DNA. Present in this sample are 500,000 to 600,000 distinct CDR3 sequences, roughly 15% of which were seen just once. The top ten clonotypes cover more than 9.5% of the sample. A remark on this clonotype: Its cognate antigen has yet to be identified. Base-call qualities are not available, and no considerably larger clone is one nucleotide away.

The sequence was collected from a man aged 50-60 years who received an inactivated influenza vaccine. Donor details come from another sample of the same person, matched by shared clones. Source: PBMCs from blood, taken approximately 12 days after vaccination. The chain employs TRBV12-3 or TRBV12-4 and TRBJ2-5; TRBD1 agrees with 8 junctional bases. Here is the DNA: TGTGCCAGCAGTCCACCCGGGACAGGCCAAGGGCAAGAGACCCAGTACTTC. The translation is CASSPPGTGQGQETQYF.